The 6 T cell receptor beta chains listed next were all sequenced from one sample in a study of T-cell memory formation after mild COVID-19. One entry per CDR3 protein, called by TCRdb with MiXCR from the 5' RACE reads. The sample lists around 410,000 distinct CDR3 sequences, 20% to 25% occurring once. Source material: PBMCs or a T cell subset sorted from them (not recorded which). These receptors originate from an adult woman who had mild COVID-19 (a few samples of this study predate the infection). Cell type and time point are not known.

This clonotype was detected only a few times. This chain connects TRBV11-2 to TRBJ2-7; perhaps D is TRBD1 or TRBD2 (6 bases each). V lost 5 bases, J lost 0 bases, and 14 bases lay in between. The CDR3 extends over 15 amino acids. Germline CDR1 is SGHAT and CDR2 is FQNNGV. CDR3 residues: CASSTAGHSSYEQYF. DNA of the CDR3: TGTGCCAGCAGCACCGCGGGACATTCCTCCTACGAGCAGTACTTC. Complete variable domain (other parts from reference TRBV11-2 and TRBJ2-7): EAGVAQSPRYKIIEKRQSVAFWCNPISGHATLYWYQQILGQGPKLLIQFQNNGVVDDSQLPKDRFSAERLKGVDSTLKIQPAKLEDSAVYLCASSTAGHSSYEQYFGPGTRLTVT.

This sequence joins TRBV4-3 and TRBJ2-1, with 8 bases matching TRBD2. CDR3 length equals 15 residues. After removal of 5 bases from V and 4 bases from J, the junction contained 7 bases not matched to a gene. CDR1 LGHNA and CDR2 YSLEER come from the germline V gene. CDR3: CASSSELAVYNEQFF. CDR3 nucleotide sequence: TGCGCCAGCAGCTCAGAACTAGCGGTTTACAATGAGCAGTTCTTC.

The table lists this clonotype with a few counts. The V gene is TRBV6-2 or TRBV6-3, the J gene TRBJ1-4; D remains unclear. The CDR3 length is 15 residues. V dropped 6 bases and J dropped 0 bases, with 11 bases sitting between them. From germline, CDR1 is MNHEY and CDR2 SVGEGT. The CDR3 loop reads CASRRTGPTNEKLFF. The CDR3 DNA follows: TGTGCCAGCAGGCGGACGGGTCCAACTAATGAAAAACTGTTTTTT.

A few counts support this clonotype. The CDR3 spells CASSSQAYEQYF. The CDR3, as DNA: TGTGCCAGCAGCTCCCAAGCCTACGAGCAGTACTTC. The chain uses TRBV7-9 and TRBJ2-7; D is undetermined. The CDR3 spans 12 residues. Trimming took off 4 bases at V and 2 bases at J, with 6 bases between the two ends. Looked up from germline, CDR1 is SEHNR and CDR2 is FQNEAQ (reference sequence).

This CDR3 is CSARDQRTQRNQQFF. In DNA, the CDR3 is TGCAGTGCTAGGGACCAACGGACGCAGAGGAATCAGCAGTTCTTC. The rearrangement uses TRBV20-1 and TRBJ2-1; D gene uncertain. The CDR3 consists of 15 residues. Germline V gene sequence: CDR1 DFQATT, CDR2 SNEGSKA (reference sequence). Trimming shortened V by 3 bases and J by 11 bases, and 23 bases separated the two germline ends.

This chain uses TRBV29-1 with TRBJ2-1; TRBD1 might be the D (5 bases). V was shortened by 2 bases and J by 5 bases, with 16 bases between the two germline ends. CDR3 length: 15 residues. Per germline, CDR1 SQVTM and CDR2 ANQGSEA. CDR3 DNA: TGCAGCGTTGAACCACGGAAGGGGTGGGACAATGAGCAGTTCTTC. Amino acids: CSVEPRKGWDNEQFF.